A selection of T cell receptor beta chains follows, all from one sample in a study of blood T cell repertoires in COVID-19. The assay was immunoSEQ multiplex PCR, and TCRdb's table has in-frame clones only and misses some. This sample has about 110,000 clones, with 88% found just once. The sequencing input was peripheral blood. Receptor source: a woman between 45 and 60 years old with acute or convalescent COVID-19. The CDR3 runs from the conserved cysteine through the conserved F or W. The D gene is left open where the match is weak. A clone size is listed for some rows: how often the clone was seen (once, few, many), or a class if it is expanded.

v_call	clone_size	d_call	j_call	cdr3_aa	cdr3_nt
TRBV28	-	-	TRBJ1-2	CASSFNYGYTF	TGTGCCAGCAGCTTTAACTATGGCTACACCTTC
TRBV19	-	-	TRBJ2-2	CAAGSFAGELFF	TGTGCCGCCGGGAGTTTTGCCGGGGAGCTGTTTTTT
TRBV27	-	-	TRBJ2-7	CASRPRLEPLYEQYF	TGTGCCAGCAGACCCCGACTGGAACCCCTCTACGAGCAGTACTTC
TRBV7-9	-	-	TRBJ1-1	CASSSRELNTEAFF	TGTGCCAGCAGCTCAAGGGAGCTGAACACTGAAGCTTTCTTT
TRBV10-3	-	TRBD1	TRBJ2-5	CAISPQGARETQYF	TGTGCCATCAGCCCACAGGGGGCCAGGGAGACCCAGTACTTC
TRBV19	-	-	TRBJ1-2	CASSIGYRSPYGYTF	TGTGCCAGTAGTATAGGTTACAGATCTCCCTATGGCTACACCTTC
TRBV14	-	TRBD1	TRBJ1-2	CASSQDRGLGYTF	TGTGCCAGCAGCCAAGACAGGGGGCTTGGCTACACCTTC
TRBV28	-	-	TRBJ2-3	CASSLRVGTQYF	TGTGCCAGCAGTTTGAGGGTGGGTACGCAGTATTTT
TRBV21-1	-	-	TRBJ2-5	CASSITSWETQYF	TGTGCCAGCAGCATTACTAGCTGGGAGACCCAGTACTTC
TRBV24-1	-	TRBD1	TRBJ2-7	CATSAGGLTYEQYF	TGTGCCACCAGTGCAGGGGGCCTTACCTACGAGCAGTACTTC
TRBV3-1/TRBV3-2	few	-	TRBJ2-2	CASSPGLSSGELFF	TGTGCCAGCAGCCCCGGACTTTCCTCCGGGGAGCTGTTTTTT
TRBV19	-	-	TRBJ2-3	CASSLGSRWTDTQYF	TGTGCCAGTAGTCTCGGTTCCCGGTGGACAGATACGCAGTATTTT
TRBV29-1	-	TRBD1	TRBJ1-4	CSVGTGGYEKLFF	TGCAGCGTTGGGACAGGGGGTTACGAAAAACTGTTTTTT
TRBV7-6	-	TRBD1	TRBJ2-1	CASSLGQGMYEQFF	TGTGCCAGCAGCTTAGGACAGGGAATGTATGAGCAGTTCTTC
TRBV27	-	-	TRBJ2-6	CASSPTGTRAGANVLTF	TGTGCCAGCAGCCCCACAGGGACCCGAGCTGGGGCCAACGTCCTGACTTTC
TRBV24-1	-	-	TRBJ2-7	CATSEAGTSYEQYF	TGTGCCACCAGTGAGGCGGGAACTTCCTACGAGCAGTACTTC
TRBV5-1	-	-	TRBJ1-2	CASSLDQTGYGYTF	TGCGCCAGCAGCTTGGACCAAACGGGCTATGGCTACACCTTC
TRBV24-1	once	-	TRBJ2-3	CATAGSSTDTQYF	TGTGCCACCGCCGGGTCCTCCACAGATACGCAGTATTTT
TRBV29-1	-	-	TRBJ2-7	CSVLKLIPGHVEYEQYF	TGCAGCGTTCTTAAATTGATTCCGGGACATGTGGAATACGAGCAGTACTTC
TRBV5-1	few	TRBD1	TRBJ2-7	CASSPGQGDWKPWYEQYF	TGCGCCAGCAGCCCCGGACAGGGGGACTGGAAACCTTGGTACGAGCAGTACTTC
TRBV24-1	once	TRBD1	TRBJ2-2	CAPLRQGSTGELFF	TGTGCCCCGCTGAGACAGGGGAGCACCGGGGAGCTGTTTTTT
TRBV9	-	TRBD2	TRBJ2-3	CASSAGSTSGRTDTQYF	TGTGCCAGCAGCGCAGGCTCGACTAGCGGGAGGACAGATACGCAGTATTTT
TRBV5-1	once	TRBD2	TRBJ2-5	CASSSLGLAAETQYF	TGCGCCAGCAGCTCCTTGGGACTAGCGGCGGAGACCCAGTACTTC
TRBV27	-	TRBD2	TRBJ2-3	CASSLFGSGADTQYF	TGTGCCAGCAGTTTATTTGGGAGCGGGGCAGATACGCAGTATTTT
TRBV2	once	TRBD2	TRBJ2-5	CASSLSGSTETQYF	TGTGCCAGCAGCCTTAGCGGGAGTACGGAGACCCAGTACTTC
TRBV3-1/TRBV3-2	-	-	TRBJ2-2	CASSQGFQDTGELFF	TGTGCCAGCAGCCAAGGATTTCAGGACACCGGGGAGCTGTTTTTT
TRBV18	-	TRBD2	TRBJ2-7	CASSPSGTSGHYEQYF	TGTGCCAGCTCCCCCTCGGGGACTAGCGGGCACTACGAGCAGTACTTC
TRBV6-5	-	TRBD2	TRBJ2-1	CASLAEEQFF	TGTGCCAGCCTAGCGGAGGAGCAGTTCTTC
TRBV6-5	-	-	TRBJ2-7	CASSPGRGTGQYF	TGTGCCAGCAGCCCGGGCAGGGGAACGGGGCAGTACTTC
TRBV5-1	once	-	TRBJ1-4	CASSVSGGTNEKLFF	TGCGCCAGCAGCGTCTCTGGGGGGACTAATGAAAAACTGTTTTTT
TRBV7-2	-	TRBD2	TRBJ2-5	CASSLGLAGGQETQYF	TGTGCCAGCAGCTTAGGCCTAGCGGGAGGCCAAGAGACCCAGTACTTC
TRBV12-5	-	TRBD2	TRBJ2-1	CASGSGKASGMYNEQFF	TGTGCTAGTGGTTCCGGGAAGGCTAGCGGGATGTACAATGAGCAGTTCTTC
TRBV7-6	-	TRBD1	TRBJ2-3	CASSPRDRGVTDTQYF	TGTGCCAGCAGCCCCCGGGACAGGGGAGTCACAGATACGCAGTATTTT
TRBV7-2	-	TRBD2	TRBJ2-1	CASSLADQRGRNEQFF	TGTGCCAGCAGCTTAGCCGACCAGCGGGGCCGAAATGAGCAGTTCTTC
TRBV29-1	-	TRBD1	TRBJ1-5	CSVGQGGDQPQHF	TGCAGCGTTGGACAGGGAGGCGATCAGCCCCAGCATTTT
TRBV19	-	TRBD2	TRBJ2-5	CASSITTSGETQYF	TGTGCCAGTAGTATCACTACTAGCGGAGAGACCCAGTACTTC
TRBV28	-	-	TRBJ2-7	CASSFSGAYIEQYF	TGTGCCAGCAGTTTCTCAGGGGCGTACATTGAGCAGTACTTC
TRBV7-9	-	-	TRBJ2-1	CASSTPYNEQFF	TGTGCCAGCAGCACTCCCTACAATGAGCAGTTCTTC
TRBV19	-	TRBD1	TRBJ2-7	CASSPLTGAQKVQYF	TGTGCCAGTAGTCCCCTGACAGGGGCCCAGAAGGTGCAGTACTTC
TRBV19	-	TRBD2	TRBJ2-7	CASSLQTGRGYEQYF	TGTGCCAGTAGTCTCCAGACCGGGCGGGGGTACGAGCAGTACTTC
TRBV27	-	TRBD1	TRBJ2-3	CASSQHRTGGRDTQYF	TGTGCCAGCAGCCAGCATCGGACAGGGGGCCGAGATACGCAGTATTTT
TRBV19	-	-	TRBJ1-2	CASSIEGAGDGYTF	TGTGCCAGTAGTATTGAGGGCGCCGGGGATGGCTACACCTTC
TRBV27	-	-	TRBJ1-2	CASSSQGSDGYTF	TGTGCCAGCAGTTCGCAGGGCTCCGATGGCTACACCTTC
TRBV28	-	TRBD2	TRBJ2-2	CASSRVSGRYTGELFF	TGTGCCAGCAGCCGGGTTAGCGGGAGGTACACCGGGGAGCTGTTTTTT
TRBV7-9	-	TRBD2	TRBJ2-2	CASRPPLASGTGELFF	TGTGCCAGCAGGCCGCCATTGGCTAGCGGCACCGGGGAGCTGTTTTTT
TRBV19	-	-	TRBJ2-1	CASRTGIEQFF	TGTGCCAGTAGGACAGGCATCGAGCAGTTCTTC
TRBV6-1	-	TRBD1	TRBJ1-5	CASSASGTGGLTAQHF	TGTGCCAGCAGTGCCTCCGGGACAGGGGGCTTAACAGCCCAGCATTTT
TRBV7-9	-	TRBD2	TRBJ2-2	CASSFSVSGGNTGELFF	TGTGCCAGCAGCTTTAGCGTCTCGGGAGGGAACACCGGGGAGCTGTTTTTT
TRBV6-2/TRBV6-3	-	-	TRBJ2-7	CASSRDLALSYEQYF	TGTGCCAGCAGCCGTGATCTAGCGTTGTCCTACGAGCAGTACTTC
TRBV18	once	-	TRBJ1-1	CASSPQGVGTEAFF	TGTGCCAGCTCACCACAGGGGGTAGGAACTGAAGCTTTCTTT
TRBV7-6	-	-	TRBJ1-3	CASSPQLGNTIYF	TGTGCCAGCAGCCCCCAGTTAGGAAACACCATATATTTT
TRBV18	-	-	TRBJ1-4	CASSPLQGSEKLFF	TGTGCCAGCTCACCACTCCAGGGTAGTGAAAAACTGTTTTTT